One sample yielded the 5 T cell receptor beta chains listed below, sequenced in a study of shared clonotypes between healthy human individuals. Measured with immunoSEQ multiplex PCR; TCRdb has only the in-frame clones, and not every one. Of some 980,000 clones listed, over 75% are singletons. Source material: memory CD4+ T cells sorted from blood. Subset in this sample: CD45RA-negative fraction. The receptor source for this set is a man between 18 and 35 years old in good health.

The chain couples TRBV6-5 to TRBJ2-7, with 7 positions matching TRBD2. J was trimmed by 3 bases and V by 7 bases; bases with no gene match: 9. The CDR3 covers 14 residues. Germline V gene data show CDR1 as MNHEY and CDR2 as SVGAGI. This CDR3 is CASTPIGGNYEQYF. The CDR3, as DNA: TGTGCCAGCACTCCAATCGGGGGGAACTACGAGCAGTACTTC.

This clone was picked up many times. Other DNA sequences in this sample translate to the same CDR3. The chain carries TRBV5-1 and TRBJ2-2, with 7 bases lining up with TRBD1. The germline V gene has CDR1 SGHRS and CDR2 YFSETQ. With V trimmed by 3 bases and J by 0 bases, 2 bases remained unmatched. The CDR3 length is 15 residues. The CDR3: CASSWGQTNTGELFF. The CDR3 region has the DNA TGCGCCAGCAGCTGGGGACAGACGAACACCGGGGAGCTGTTTTTT.

This sequence joins TRBV9 and TRBJ1-3; D is unclear. Germline CDR1 is SGDLS and CDR2 is YYNGEE. V lost 5 bases to trimming and J lost 0 bases, with 12 bases between them. There are 15 residues in the CDR3. The CDR3 spells CASSPSGFSGNTIYF. The DNA for the CDR3 is TGTGCCAGCAGTCCCTCAGGTTTCTCTGGAAACACCATATATTTT.

The rearrangement joins TRBV19 to TRBJ2-3; 10 bases line up with TRBD2. The germline V gene encodes CDR1 LNHDA and CDR2 SQIVND (reference sequence). The CDR3 runs 16 residues. V trimming: 9 bases; J trimming: 1 base; junction bases outside the gene matches: 10. The CDR3 is CASKKRGGWGTDTQYF. CDR3 bases: TGTGCCAGCAAGAAGCGGGGGGGCTGGGGCACAGATACGCAGTATTTT. Supplemented by reference TRBV19 and TRBJ2-3, the full variable domain reads DGGITQSPKYLFRKEGQNVTLSCEQNLNHDAMYWYRQDPGQGLRLIYYSQIVNDFQKGDIAEGYSVSREKKESFPLTVTSAQKNPTAFYLCASKKRGGWGTDTQYFGPGTRLTVL.

The chain combines TRBV28 with TRBJ1-2; TRBD1 aligns across 9 bases. Germline CDR1 reads MDHEN; CDR2 reads SYDVKM. J gave up 5 bases and V 5 bases, and 9 bases lay outside the gene matches. The CDR3 has 15 residues. The CDR3 protein is CASSTPGTGSYGYTF. The DNA of the CDR3 is TGTGCCAGCAGTACCCCCGGGACAGGGAGTTATGGCTACACCTTC.